Below, 13 T cell receptor beta chains from the same sample are listed, as sequenced in a study of chemoradiotherapy in HPV16-positive cancers. Clones were read by immunoSEQ multiplex PCR, and TCRdb kept only the in-frame ones, dropping some. In the table there are about 68,000 clones, roughly 90% of which are singletons. The sample here was blood, taken from a patient who underwent chemoradiotherapy. Receptors originate from a human donor with HPV-associated anogenital cancer.

This rearrangement joins TRBV9 to TRBJ2-5; possibly TRBD2 for D (7 bases). The length of the CDR3 is 15 residues. The V end was cut by 4 bases, the J end by 4 bases, with 17 bases between. Looked up from germline, CDR1 is SGDLS and CDR2 is YYNGEE. The CDR3 sequence is CASSRGGAGGETQYF. The CDR3 coding sequence is TGTGCCAGCAGCAGAGGGGGGGCCGGTGGAGAGACCCAGTACTTC.

The rearrangement uses TRBV28 and TRBJ1-4; 9 positions agree with TRBD1. The CDR3 is made up of 18 amino acids. V dropped 6 bases and J dropped 3; count of bases not matched to a gene: 14. Germline V CDR1 and CDR2: MDHEN, SYDVKM. CDR3 protein: CASSHSWDRESPNEKLFF. For the CDR3, the DNA is TGTGCCAGCAGCCATTCTTGGGACAGGGAGAGTCCTAATGAAAAACTGTTTTTT.

The chain couples TRBV5-1 to TRBJ1-2; tentatively, D is TRBD1 (5 bases). CDR1 SGHRS and CDR2 YFSETQ come from the germline V gene. Trimming removed 3 bases from V and 0 bases from J, with 12 bases in between. The CDR3 has 15 residues. The CDR3 DNA reads as TGCGCCAGCAGCTCAGAAGGGGCAGCTAACTATGGCTACACCTTC. Protein sequence: CASSSEGAANYGYTF. Variable domain in full (rest from reference TRBV5-1 and TRBJ1-2): KAGVTQTPRYLIKTRGQQVTLSCSPISGHRSVSWYQQTPGQGLQFLFEYFSETQRNKGNFPGRFSGRQFSNSRSEMNVSTLELGDSALYLCASSSEGAANYGYTFGSGTRLTVV.

The chain carries TRBV2 and TRBJ2-3, with 12 bases fitting TRBD2. The trim removed 5 bases at V and 4 bases at J, leaving 13 bases unmatched. CDR1 is SNHLY, CDR2 FYNNEI, per germline. The CDR3 length is 18 residues. The CDR3 reads CASSPYLAGGPMADTQYF. As DNA, the CDR3 is TGTGCCAGCAGTCCGTACCTAGCGGGAGGGCCTATGGCAGATACGCAGTATTTT.

J is TRBJ2-5 and V is TRBV29-1; D call uncertain. Trimming cost V 7 bases and J 5 bases, with 11 bases left between them. Germline V gene data show CDR1 as SQVTM and CDR2 as ANQGSEA. This CDR3 region has 11 residues. This CDR3 reads CSAHHGETQYF. In nucleotides, the CDR3 is TGCAGCGCCCATCACGGGGAGACCCAGTACTTC.

The chain combines TRBV6-1 with TRBJ1-5; possible D gene TRBD1, 5 bases. CDR3 length: 16 amino acids. Germline CDR1 is MNHNS and CDR2 is SASEGT. The V end was cut by 3 bases, the J end by 4 bases, with 16 bases between. CDR3 sequence reads: CASSERTGLGNQPQHF. Here the CDR3 DNA reads TGTGCCAGCAGTGAGAGAACAGGTCTTGGGAATCAGCCCCAGCATTTT.

This rearrangement joins TRBV7-8 to TRBJ1-5; 9 bases are a match to TRBD1. The CDR3 is made up of 17 amino acids. Germline V CDR1 and CDR2: SGHVS, FQNEAQ. V lost 2 bases, J lost 6 bases, and 11 bases stayed unmatched. This CDR3 reads CASSLPEWRDRAQPQHF. The DNA of the CDR3 is TGTGCCAGCAGCTTACCTGAATGGAGGGACAGGGCTCAGCCCCAGCATTTT.

The rearrangement links TRBV18 to TRBJ1-5; D is undetermined. The length of the CDR3 is 16 residues. Germline loops: CDR1 KGHSH, CDR2 LQKENI. V lost 6 bases and J lost 1, with 16 bases in between. CDR3 coding DNA: TGTGCCAGCTCTTCCACACCCTACGGGAGCAATCAGCCCCAGCATTTT. This gives the protein CASSSTPYGSNQPQHF.

The rearrangement joins TRBV5-1 to TRBJ2-3; no reliable D call. The CDR3 is 15 amino acids. The germline V and J ends were trimmed by 5 bases and 2 bases, with 15 bases remaining between them. The germline CDR1 and CDR2 sequences are SGHRS and YFSETQ. DNA for the CDR3: TGCGCCAGCAGGTTGAGGACGGATACCACAGATACGCAGTATTTT. Amino acids: CASRLRTDTTDTQYF. Complete variable domain (other parts from reference TRBV5-1 and TRBJ2-3): KAGVTQTPRYLIKTRGQQVTLSCSPISGHRSVSWYQQTPGQGLQFLFEYFSETQRNKGNFPGRFSGRQFSNSRSEMNVSTLELGDSALYLCASRLRTDTTDTQYFGPGTRLTVL.

The J gene is TRBJ1-1, the V gene TRBV2; D is possibly TRBD1 (5 bases). The CDR3 extends over 13 amino acids. Germline CDR1 is SNHLY and CDR2 is FYNNEI. Trimming took 5 bases from V and 5 from J, leaving 12 bases between them. DNA of the CDR3: TGTGCCAGCAGTCCTCAGAGGGGAACTGAAGCTTTCTTT. Translated, it gives CASSPQRGTEAFF.

The chain links TRBV6-4 to TRBJ2-3, with D possibly TRBD1 on 6 matching bases. The CDR3 has 14 amino acids. V was trimmed by 4 bases and J by 3 bases, leaving 11 bases between them. Germline V gene data show CDR1 as MRHNA and CDR2 as SNTAGT. CDR3 residues: CASSVPTGTDTQYF. CDR3 DNA: TGTGCCAGCAGTGTTCCCACAGGGACAGATACGCAGTATTTT.

V usage is TRBV28 and J usage is TRBJ2-5; the D is unclear. Trimming shortened V by 6 bases and J by 7 bases, and 12 bases separated the two germline ends. The V gene's germline CDR1 is MDHEN and CDR2 SYDVKM. This CDR3 region has 12 residues. In nucleotides, the CDR3 is TGTGCCAGCAGCCCCCGTGTCGGGACCCAGTACTTC. Protein sequence: CASSPRVGTQYF.

The V gene is TRBV27, the J gene TRBJ1-1; 8 nucleotides line up with TRBD1. Per the germline V gene, CDR1 is MNHEY and CDR2 is SMNVEV (reference sequence). The CDR3 runs to 14 residues. V trimming: 5 bases; J trimming: 5 bases; junction bases outside the gene matches: 7. DNA for the CDR3: TGTGCCAGCAGTCCCCGACAGGGGTGGACTGAAGCTTTCTTT. It is translated as CASSPRQGWTEAFF.